The source of this T cell receptor beta chain is a study of cytomegalovirus exposure and HLA in healthy donors (dated 2017 in TCRdb). Some background on the complete study: An earlier analysis of roughly 500 of the donors reported 276 Gb of sequence data and 117 million unique TCR beta sequences from some 180 million T cells. In the later analysis, no new phenotypic data were used to find candidate immune exposures; instead, reliance was placed on TCR beta sequences and their occurrence across donors. Among about 390 genotyped donors of the cohort, an average of around 240,000 unique TCR beta nucleotide sequences were sequenced per donor, about a sixth of them non-productive. The study aimed to test whether signatures of past pathogen exposure could be identified by cataloging public T cell receptors. The T cell repertoires of 666 subjects were profiled by immunosequencing and related to cytomegalovirus serostatus. Among the approximately 420 genotyped donors, around 81% belonged to the genetic ancestry cluster associated with self-reported Caucasian donors. To predict cytomegalovirus infection status, the study brought together high-throughput TCR immunosequencing, statistical association of individual TCRs with disease status, and machine learning. Donor age, sex, ethnicity and CMV serostatus were compiled alongside the repertoire data. An earlier analysis of nearly 600 of the donors applied high-throughput TCR beta sequencing to assess whether each TCR beta V gene segment acted as functional or pseudogenic. The number of typed donors differed by locus: roughly 629-640 for A, B, C, DRB1 and DQB1; approximately 520 for DQA1; fewer than 610 for DPA1; and around 470 for DPB1. Both class I and class II loci were covered by HLA typing, at four-digit resolution. In addition to the first cohort of 666 subjects, a separate validation cohort of approximately 110 different subjects was used. Roughly 5 DR-DQ haplotypes were handled as single units for association and clustering, since linkage in the cohort was strong. A later genetic analysis used genome-wide SNP genotypes for about 65% of the 666 donors, treating that subset as a discovery cohort. About 280 gigabases of sequencing data and around 85 million unique TCR sequences made up an early release that covered 500 to 650 HLA-typed donors. All discovery cohort repertoires had been generated on a single sequencing platform. A later analysis re-examined previously published TCR beta repertoires from roughly 650 donors and added high-resolution HLA genotyping to investigate patterns of TCR occurrence.

Paper-wide results and their limitations: In a later analysis, over 15,000 TCR beta sequences were associated with specific HLA alleles at a false discovery rate of 0.05. According to a later analysis, most CMV-associated TCR beta chains appeared to be HLA-restricted, and the HLA associations seemed to be driven largely by CMV exposure. The sequencing pipeline was judged likely to have produced a cluster of highly shared sequence variants as a technical artifact. V-gene and J-gene trimming of TCR beta chains was associated with a missense DCLRE1C variant in a later genetic analysis, and the association was replicated in an independent cohort. Linkage disequilibrium might explain the correlated functional status among segregating V segments, but an unknown experimental factor could not be excluded. Most TCR sequences were seen in very few donors, while some public TCRs were found in many individuals. Immune exposure information for the cohort was limited to CMV serostatus. Roughly uniform sequencing depth across donors was assumed in presence/absence analyses, although this assumption may not hold. A further reported finding was that TCR beta sequences accurately predicted the HLA-A and HLA-B alleles for most subjects in the first cohort. According to the authors, the approach could potentially be generalized to other disease states and immunological phenotypes. According to a later analysis, parvovirus B19, influenza, CMV and Epstein-Barr virus appeared linked to several top co-occurrence clusters. The classifier was reported to diagnose cytomegalovirus status with high specificity and sensitivity in both the original cohort and the validation cohort. In a later analysis, TCR association rates were found to vary across HLA loci, with the most associated TCRs seen for DRB1 alleles and the fewest for HLA-C alleles. Because HLA typing was missing for some donors at each locus, association tests included only the typed subset. In an earlier analysis of more than 450 of the donors, most TCR beta V segments were observed in productive rearrangements about 87% or about 30% of the time, broadly matching IMGT annotations. The 87-base-pair reads could not distinguish some IMGT-functional V segments, including TRBV6-2 and TRBV6-3, so those segments were excluded. In vitro tests confirmed that three of the cytomegalovirus-associated TCR beta chains recognize cytomegalovirus antigens. The cohort was sequenced for TCR beta chains only, and without alpha or paired-chain data the features that could be detected were limited. Because counts were too low, roughly 17 rarely observed V segments, including chromosome 9 orphons, were left out of the earlier analysis of 587 of the donors. Assigning TCR associations to individual alleles was difficult when HLA alleles, especially DR and DQ, strongly co-occurred. A later analysis found that HLA-associated TCR beta chains were more clonally expanded and had lower generation probabilities than equally common non-associated chains. The study gave a list of about 170 TCR beta chains associated with cytomegalovirus. Compared with the approximately 670-donor mean, donors in an Asian-associated ancestry cluster had fewer N-insertions in productive TCRs, according to a later genetic analysis.

V gives up 6 bases and J gives up 5 bases, and the segment between their germline ends measures 14 bases. The CDR3 has 14 amino acids, counting the end cysteine and phenylalanine. The read is trimmed to its CDR3 DNA, 42 bases read in frame from base 1. Via the germline V gene (reference sequence), CDR1 is LNHDA and CDR2 SQIVND. In total, fewer than 750 healthy bone marrow donors made up the cohort. At the time of sampling, all cohort members were nominally healthy, though unrecorded immune exposures were likely present. The donor was CMV seronegative and belonged to the group of around 400 seronegative cohort members. A peripheral blood sample was provided by each donor, and peripheral blood mononuclear cells were used for TCR beta sequencing. The Qiagen DNeasy Blood Extraction Kit was used to extract genomic DNA from the blood cell samples. This clone was seen just once. It has no known antigen specificity. There are no base qualities to consult, and no much larger clone falls within one base.

The library was made by the immunoSEQ multiplex PCR assay. A mixture of 60 forward primers for TCR Vbeta segments and 13 reverse primers for TCR Jbeta segments was used in the multiplex PCR. Amplification of the CDR3 region of rearranged TCR beta genes was performed with a multiplex PCR assay on genomic DNA. The Illumina HiSeq System was used to sequence the amplified TCR beta libraries as 87-base-pair reads. The paper's data handling went like this. In a later analysis, some 80 million unique TCR beta chains were counted across the 690 or so repertoires, and approximately 9.9 million of these chains were shared by at least two donors. Raw reads were error-corrected and collapsed into unique sequences by a nearest-neighbor algorithm in which closely related sequences were merged to remove PCR and sequencing errors. Alignment of CDR3 sequences to IMGT reference sequences was used to assign V, D and J gene segments. For a sequence to be retained, at least a six-nucleotide match to both a V gene segment and a J gene segment was required. Rearrangements were called productive when the CDR3 lacked stop codons and stayed in frame with V and J; all others were non-productive. Following IMGT convention, CDR3 was defined as the stretch from the second conserved V-encoded cysteine to the conserved J-encoded phenylalanine. The earlier analysis of some 600 of the donors excluded sequences that lacked an unambiguous match to a single V gene segment. In an earlier analysis of several hundred of the donors, V segments were called functional above 56.7% productive rearrangements and were called segregating when the between-donor standard deviation exceeded 5%. A statistical classification framework was built for diagnosing cytomegalovirus status from the catalog of TCR beta chain sequences. V and J gene assignment, in a later analysis, came from comparing TCR nucleotide sequences with IMGT/GENE-DB human TR gene sequences. A later analysis assigned CDR3 sequences and most-parsimonious VDJ recombination scenarios with the TCRdist pipeline. In a later analysis, each TCR beta chain was defined by its CDR3 amino acid sequence together with its V-gene family, and reads without a unique V-gene family were excluded. As a way to deal with suspected cross-contamination and a sequencing artifact, a later analysis dropped roughly 600 nucleotide sequences that were highly shared and had low generation probability. A later analysis calculated a clonal expansion index for each public chain from normalized within-repertoire ranks of inferred template counts. A later analysis computed generation probabilities with a VDJ recombination model fitted to out-of-frame rearrangements, and checked the results against IGoR. In a later analysis, hypergeometric tests were used to score TCR-TCR, TCR-HLA and TCR-CMV co-occurrence, with a repertoire-size bias correction applied to TCR pairs. A later analysis estimated false discovery rates by permuting HLA or CMV assignments 20 times. In a later analysis, co-occurring TCRs were grouped with DBSCAN, and TCRdist sequence similarity was added when clustering was performed within HLA-allele-positive subsets. For co-occurrence clustering, repertoires with fewer than 30,000 or more than 120,000 public chains were excluded, along with about five repertoires with anomalous nucleotide sharing. TCRdb retrieved this table from immuneACCESS and kept in-frame rearrangements only. Not all clones are present; in checked studies, unresolved V genes account for under half, and no reason is known for the remainder. That table is the source of V, J and clone size, and D and trimming were worked out from the DNA. The sample includes 150,000 to 200,000 clones, with over 80% observed a single time. The ten largest clones add up to more than 1.5% of the sample.

This TCR derives from a middle-aged man in good health and CMV-seronegative. The rearranged chain carries TRBV19 and TRBJ1-5, with the D gene call left open. Material: PBMCs. The bases are TGTGCCAGTAGCCGAAAAGTAGGAGATCAGCCCCAGCATTTT. It specifies CASSRKVGDQPQHF.